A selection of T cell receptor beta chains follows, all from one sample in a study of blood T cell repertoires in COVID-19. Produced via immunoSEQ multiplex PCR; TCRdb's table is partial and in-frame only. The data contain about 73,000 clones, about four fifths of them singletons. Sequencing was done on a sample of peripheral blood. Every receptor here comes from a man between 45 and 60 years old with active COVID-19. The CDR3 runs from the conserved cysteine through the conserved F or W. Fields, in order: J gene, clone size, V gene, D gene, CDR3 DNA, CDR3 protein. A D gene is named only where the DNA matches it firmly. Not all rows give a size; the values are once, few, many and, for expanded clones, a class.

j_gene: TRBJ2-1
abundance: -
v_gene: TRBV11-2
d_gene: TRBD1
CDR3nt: TGTGCCAGCAGCTTAAGTCCAGGGGGCTACAATGAGCAGTTCTTC
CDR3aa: CASSLSPGGYNEQFF

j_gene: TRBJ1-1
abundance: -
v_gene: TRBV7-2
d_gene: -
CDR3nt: TGTGCCAGCAGCTTATACGACAGGTGGGAAGCTTTCTTT
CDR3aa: CASSLYDRWEAFF

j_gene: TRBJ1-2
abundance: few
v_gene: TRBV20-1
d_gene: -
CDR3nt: TGCAGTGCTAACCGAGAAATTGGCTACACCTTC
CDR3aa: CSANREIGYTF

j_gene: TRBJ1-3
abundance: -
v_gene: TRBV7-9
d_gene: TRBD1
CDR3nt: TGTGCCAGCAGCGCCCCCGGGACAGATTCAAACACCATATATTTT
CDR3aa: CASSAPGTDSNTIYF

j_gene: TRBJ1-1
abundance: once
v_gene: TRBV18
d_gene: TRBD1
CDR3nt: TGTGCCAGCTCACCACCGACAGGGGCCAAGAACACTGAAGCTTTCTTT
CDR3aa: CASSPPTGAKNTEAFF

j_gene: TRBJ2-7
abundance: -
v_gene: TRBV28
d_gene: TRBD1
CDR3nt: TGTGCCAGCAGGGGACACAGGGGGCTAACCTACGAGCAGTACTTC
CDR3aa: CASRGHRGLTYEQYF

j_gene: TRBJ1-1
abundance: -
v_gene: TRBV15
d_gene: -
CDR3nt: TGTGCCACCAGCAGAGATCTAGGGGGAAGGGGCACTGAAGCTTTCTTT
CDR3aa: CATSRDLGGRGTEAFF

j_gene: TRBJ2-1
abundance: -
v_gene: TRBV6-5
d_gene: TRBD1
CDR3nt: TGTGCCAGCAGCGCCGGGACAGCATTCAATGAGCAGTTCTTC
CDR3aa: CASSAGTAFNEQFF

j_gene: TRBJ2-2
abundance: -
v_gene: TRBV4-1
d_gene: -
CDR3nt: TGCGCCAGCAGCCAGCGGGTCGCGAACACCGGGGAGCTGTTTTTT
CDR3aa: CASSQRVANTGELFF

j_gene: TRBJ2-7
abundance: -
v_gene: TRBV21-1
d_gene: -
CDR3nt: TGTGCCAGCAGCCCGCGGCCAGGGTCTTTCTACGAGCAGTACTTC
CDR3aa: CASSPRPGSFYEQYF

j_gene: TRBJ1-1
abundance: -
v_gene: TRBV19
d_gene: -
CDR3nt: TGTGCCAGTAGTGTACAGGTTCGCACTGAAGCTTTCTTT
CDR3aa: CASSVQVRTEAFF

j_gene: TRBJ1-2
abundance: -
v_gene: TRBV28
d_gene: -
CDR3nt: TGTGCCAGCAGTTTATGGGGCAGGTCCAACTATGGCTACACCTTC
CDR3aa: CASSLWGRSNYGYTF

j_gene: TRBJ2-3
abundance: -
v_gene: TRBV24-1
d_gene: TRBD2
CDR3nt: TGTGCCACCAGTGATCCGATAGCGGGAGTGAGTTTTGATACGCAGTATTTT
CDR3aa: CATSDPIAGVSFDTQYF

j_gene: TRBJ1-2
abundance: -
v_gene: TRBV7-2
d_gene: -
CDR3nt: TGTGCCAGCAGCTTATTCGTTGACACTTCTGGCTACACCTTC
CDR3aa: CASSLFVDTSGYTF

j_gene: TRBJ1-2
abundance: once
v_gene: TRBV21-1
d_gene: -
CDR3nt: TGTGCCAGGGACCCTTCCGGGGTCTTC
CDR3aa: CARDPSGVF

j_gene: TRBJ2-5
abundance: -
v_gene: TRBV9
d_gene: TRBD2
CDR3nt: TGTGCCAGCAGCGTAGGAGGCGGGAGCGGTGAGACCCAGTACTTC
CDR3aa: CASSVGGGSGETQYF

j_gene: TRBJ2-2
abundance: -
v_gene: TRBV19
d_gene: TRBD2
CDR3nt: TGTGCCAGTAGTGTCTTCAGCGGGAGAGACACCGGGGAGCTGTTTTTT
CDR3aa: CASSVFSGRDTGELFF

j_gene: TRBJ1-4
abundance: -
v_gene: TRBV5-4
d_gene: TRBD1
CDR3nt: TGTGCCAGCAGCCCCGGGACAGGCCGGGGGACTAATGAAAAACTGTTTTTT
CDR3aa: CASSPGTGRGTNEKLFF

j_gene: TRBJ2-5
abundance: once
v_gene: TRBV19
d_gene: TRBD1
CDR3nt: TGTGCCAGTAGGCGGCGGACAGGCTGGGGAGAGACCCAGTACTTC
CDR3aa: CASRRRTGWGETQYF

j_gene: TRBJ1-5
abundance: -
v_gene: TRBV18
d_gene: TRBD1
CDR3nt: TGTGCCAGCTCACCAGACGGACAGGCCAGCAATCAGCCCCAGCATTTT
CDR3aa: CASSPDGQASNQPQHF

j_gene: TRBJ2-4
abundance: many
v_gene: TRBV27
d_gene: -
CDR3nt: TGTGCCAGCAGCCCGAGAATTCTCGGCATTCAGTACTTC
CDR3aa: CASSPRILGIQYF

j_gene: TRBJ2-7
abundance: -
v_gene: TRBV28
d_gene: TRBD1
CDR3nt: TGTGCCAGCAGTTTCAACAGGGGGCGGTCTAGCGAGCAGTACTTC
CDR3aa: CASSFNRGRSSEQYF

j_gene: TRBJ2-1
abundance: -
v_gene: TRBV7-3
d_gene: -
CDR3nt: TGTGCCAGCAGCTTAGATCAGCGATCGGATGAGCAGTTCTTC
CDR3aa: CASSLDQRSDEQFF

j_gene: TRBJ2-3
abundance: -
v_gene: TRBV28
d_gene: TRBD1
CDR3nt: TGTGCCAGCAGTTCGACAGGGTTTGAGGGGGATACGCAGTATTTT
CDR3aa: CASSSTGFEGDTQYF

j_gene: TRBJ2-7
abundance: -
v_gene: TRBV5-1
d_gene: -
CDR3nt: TGCGCCAGCAGCCCAGGGGGGCGGACCTCCTACGAGCAGTACTTC
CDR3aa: CASSPGGRTSYEQYF

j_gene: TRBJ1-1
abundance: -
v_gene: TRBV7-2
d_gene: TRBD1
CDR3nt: TGTGCCAGCAGCGCGAACAGGGGAGGACCGACTGAAGCTTTCTTT
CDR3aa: CASSANRGGPTEAFF

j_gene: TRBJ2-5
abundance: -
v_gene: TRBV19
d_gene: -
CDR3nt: TGTGCCAGTAGTATTTCAAGCCAAGTTCCAGAGACCCAGTACTTC
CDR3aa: CASSISSQVPETQYF

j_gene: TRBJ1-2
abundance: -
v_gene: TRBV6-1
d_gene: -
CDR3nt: TGTGCCAGCAGTGAAGCGTTTGGGCAGGGCAAAGGCTACACCTTC
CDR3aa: CASSEAFGQGKGYTF

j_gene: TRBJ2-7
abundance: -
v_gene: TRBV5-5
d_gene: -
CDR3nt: TGTGCCAGCAGCCCGAGGCGGGAATCCTACGAGCAGTACTTC
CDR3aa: CASSPRRESYEQYF

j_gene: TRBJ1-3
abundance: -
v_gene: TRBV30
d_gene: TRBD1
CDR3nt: TGTGCCTGGCGGGAGGGGGCGATGGGAAACACCATATATTTT
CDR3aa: CAWREGAMGNTIYF

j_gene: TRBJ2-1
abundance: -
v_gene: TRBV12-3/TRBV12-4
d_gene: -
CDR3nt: TGTGCCAGCAGTTTCATGGAGCAGTTCTTC
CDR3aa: CASSFMEQFF

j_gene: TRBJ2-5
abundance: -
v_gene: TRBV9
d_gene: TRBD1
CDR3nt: TGTGCCAGCAGCCCAGGACAGGGGGCGTGGGAGACCCAGTACTTC
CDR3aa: CASSPGQGAWETQYF

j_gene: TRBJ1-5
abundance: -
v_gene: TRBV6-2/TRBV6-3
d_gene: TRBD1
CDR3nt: TGTGCCAGCAGTTATCAGACAGGGAGTCCCTACAATCAGCCCCAGCATTTT
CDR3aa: CASSYQTGSPYNQPQHF

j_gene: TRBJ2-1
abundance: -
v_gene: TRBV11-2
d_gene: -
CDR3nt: TGTGCCAGCAGCCCTACTGGGGGGGAGCAGTTCTTC
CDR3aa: CASSPTGGEQFF

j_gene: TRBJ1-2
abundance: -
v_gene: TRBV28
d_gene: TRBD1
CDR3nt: TGTGCCAGCACCACCGGGACAGGGGGGGAACCAGGGTATGGCTACACCTTC
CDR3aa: CASTTGTGGEPGYGYTF

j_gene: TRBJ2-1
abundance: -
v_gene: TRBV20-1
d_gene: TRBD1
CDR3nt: TGCAGTGCTAGGGGGGACAGGGTGTTCTTC
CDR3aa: CSARGDRVFF

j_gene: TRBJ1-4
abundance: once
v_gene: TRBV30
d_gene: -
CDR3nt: TGTGCCTCCTCCATACTCCGGAATGAAAAACTGTTTTTT
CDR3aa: CASSILRNEKLFF

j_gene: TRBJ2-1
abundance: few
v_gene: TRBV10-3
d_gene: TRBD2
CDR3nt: TGTGCCATCAGTCCAGGGACTAGCGGGGCGTCGGATGAGCAGTTCTTC
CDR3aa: CAISPGTSGASDEQFF

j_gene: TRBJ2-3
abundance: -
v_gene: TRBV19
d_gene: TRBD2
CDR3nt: TGTGCCAGTCGCCCTCTCGGGGGACTAGCGGGAGGAACTGATAGCACAGATACGCAGTATTTT
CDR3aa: CASRPLGGLAGGTDSTDTQYF

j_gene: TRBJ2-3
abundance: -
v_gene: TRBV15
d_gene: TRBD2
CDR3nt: TGTGCCACCAGCCTTGGACTAGCGGGAGTAGATACGCAGTATTTT
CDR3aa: CATSLGLAGVDTQYF